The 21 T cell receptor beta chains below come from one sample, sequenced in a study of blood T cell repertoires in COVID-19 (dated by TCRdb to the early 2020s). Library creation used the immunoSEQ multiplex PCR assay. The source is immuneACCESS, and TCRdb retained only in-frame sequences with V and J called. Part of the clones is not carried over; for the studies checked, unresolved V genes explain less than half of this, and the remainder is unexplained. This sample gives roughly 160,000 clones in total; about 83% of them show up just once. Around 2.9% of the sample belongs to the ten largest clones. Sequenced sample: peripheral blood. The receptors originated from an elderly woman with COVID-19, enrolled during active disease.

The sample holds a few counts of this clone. The CDR3 region is CASSVGGHRGYNEQFF. In nucleotides, the CDR3 is TGTGCCAGCAGCGTAGGTGGCCATAGGGGATACAATGAGCAGTTCTTC. This chain joins TRBV9 and TRBJ2-1; possible D gene TRBD1, 5 bases. Germline CDR1 is SGDLS and CDR2 is YYNGEE. Trimming shortened V by 0 bases and J by 4 bases, and 14 bases separated the two germline ends. This CDR3 is 16 amino acids long.

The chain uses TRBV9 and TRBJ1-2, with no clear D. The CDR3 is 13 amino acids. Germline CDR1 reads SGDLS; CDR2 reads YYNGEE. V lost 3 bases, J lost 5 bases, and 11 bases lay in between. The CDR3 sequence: CASSGSEVYGYTF. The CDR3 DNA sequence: TGTGCCAGCAGCGGGTCCGAGGTTTATGGCTACACCTTC.

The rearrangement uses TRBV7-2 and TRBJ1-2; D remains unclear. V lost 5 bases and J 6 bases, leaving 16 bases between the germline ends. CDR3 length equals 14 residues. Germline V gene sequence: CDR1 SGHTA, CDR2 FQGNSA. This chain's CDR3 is CASSPPVAVHGYTF. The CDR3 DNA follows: TGTGCCAGCAGCCCCCCTGTAGCGGTCCATGGCTACACCTTC.

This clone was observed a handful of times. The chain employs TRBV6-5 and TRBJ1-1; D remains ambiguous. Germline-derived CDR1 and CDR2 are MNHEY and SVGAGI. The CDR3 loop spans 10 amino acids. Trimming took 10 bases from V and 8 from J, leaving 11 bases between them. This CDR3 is CAIPPGEAFF. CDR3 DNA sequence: TGTGCCATACCGCCGGGGGAAGCTTTCTTT.

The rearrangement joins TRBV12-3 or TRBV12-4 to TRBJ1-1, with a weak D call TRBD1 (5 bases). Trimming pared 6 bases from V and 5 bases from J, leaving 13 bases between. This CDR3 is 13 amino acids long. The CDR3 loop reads CASSRTRGTEAFF. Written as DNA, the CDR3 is TGTGCCAGCAGCCGGACCCGGGGGACTGAAGCTTTCTTT.

This CDR3 reads CASRIKREKPYEQYF. As DNA, the CDR3 is TGTGCCAGCAGGATAAAGCGGGAGAAACCCTACGAGCAGTACTTC. This chain connects TRBV2 to TRBJ2-7; 8 bases agree with TRBD2. This CDR3 region has 15 residues. Germline V gives CDR1 SNHLY, CDR2 FYNNEI. The junction had 9 bases not matched to a gene; V was cut back by 6 bases and J by 2 bases.

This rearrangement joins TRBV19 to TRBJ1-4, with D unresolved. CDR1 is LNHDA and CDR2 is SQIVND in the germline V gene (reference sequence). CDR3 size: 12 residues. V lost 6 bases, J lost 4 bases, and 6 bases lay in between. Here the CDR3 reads CASRQINEKLFF. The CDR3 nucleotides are TGTGCCAGTAGGCAGATTAATGAAAAACTGTTTTTT.

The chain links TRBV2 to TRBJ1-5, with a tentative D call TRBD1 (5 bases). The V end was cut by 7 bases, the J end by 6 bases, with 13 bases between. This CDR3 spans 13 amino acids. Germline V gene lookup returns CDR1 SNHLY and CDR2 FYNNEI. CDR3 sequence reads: CASTPGGGQPQHF. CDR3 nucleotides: TGTGCCAGCACCCCGGGGGGTGGTCAGCCCCAGCATTTT.

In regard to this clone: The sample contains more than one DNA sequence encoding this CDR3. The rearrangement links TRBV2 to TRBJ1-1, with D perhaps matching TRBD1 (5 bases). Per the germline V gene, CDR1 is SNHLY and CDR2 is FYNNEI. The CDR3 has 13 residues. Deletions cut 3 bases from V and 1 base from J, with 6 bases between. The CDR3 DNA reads TGTGCCAGCAGTGAGCAGGGGAACACTGAAGCTTTCTTT. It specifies CASSEQGNTEAFF.

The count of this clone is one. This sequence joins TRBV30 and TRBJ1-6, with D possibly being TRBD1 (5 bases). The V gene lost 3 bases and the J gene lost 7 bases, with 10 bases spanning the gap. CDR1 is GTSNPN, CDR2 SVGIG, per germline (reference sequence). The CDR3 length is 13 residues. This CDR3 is CAWRLPGNSPLHF. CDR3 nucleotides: TGTGCCTGGAGACTACCAGGGAATTCACCCCTCCACTTT.

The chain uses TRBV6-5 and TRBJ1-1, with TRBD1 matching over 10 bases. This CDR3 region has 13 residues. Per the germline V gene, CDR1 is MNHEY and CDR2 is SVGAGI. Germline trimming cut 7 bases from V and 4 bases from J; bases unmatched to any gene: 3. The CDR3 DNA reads TGTGCCAGCACCAGGACAGGGGGCACTGAAGCTTTCTTT. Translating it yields CASTRTGGTEAFF.

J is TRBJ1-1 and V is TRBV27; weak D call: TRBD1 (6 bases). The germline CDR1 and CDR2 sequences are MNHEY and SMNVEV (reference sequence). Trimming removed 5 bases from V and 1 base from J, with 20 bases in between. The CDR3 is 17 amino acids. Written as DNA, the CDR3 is TGTGCCAGCAGTGACAGGACAGCCGTGAGCGGGAACACTGAAGCTTTCTTT. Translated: CASSDRTAVSGNTEAFF.

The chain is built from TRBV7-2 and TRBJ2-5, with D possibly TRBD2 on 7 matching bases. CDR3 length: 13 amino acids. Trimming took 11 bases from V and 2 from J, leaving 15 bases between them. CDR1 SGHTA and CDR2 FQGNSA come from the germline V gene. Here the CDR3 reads CAAGRGAQETQYF. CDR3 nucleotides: TGTGCCGCGGGGAGGGGGGCGCAAGAGACCCAGTACTTC.

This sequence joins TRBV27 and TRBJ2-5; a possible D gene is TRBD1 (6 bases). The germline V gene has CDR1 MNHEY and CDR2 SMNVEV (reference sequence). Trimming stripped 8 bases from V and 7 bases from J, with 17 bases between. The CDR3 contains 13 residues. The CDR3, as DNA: TGTGCCAGCCCGGGACACAAATCCGGGACCCAGTACTTC. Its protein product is CASPGHKSGTQYF.

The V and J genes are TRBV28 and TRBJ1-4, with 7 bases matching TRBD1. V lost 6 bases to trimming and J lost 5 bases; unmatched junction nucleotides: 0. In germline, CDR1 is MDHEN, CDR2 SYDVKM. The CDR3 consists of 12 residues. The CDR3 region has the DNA TGTGCCAGCAGACAGGGGAATGAAAAACTGTTTTTT. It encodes CASRQGNEKLFF. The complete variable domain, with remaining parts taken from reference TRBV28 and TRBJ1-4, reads DVKVTQSSRYLVKRTGEKVFLECVQDMDHENMFWYRQDPGLGLRLIYFSYDVKMKEKGDIPEGYSVSREKKERFSLILESASTNQTSMYLCASRQGNEKLFFGSGTQLSVL.

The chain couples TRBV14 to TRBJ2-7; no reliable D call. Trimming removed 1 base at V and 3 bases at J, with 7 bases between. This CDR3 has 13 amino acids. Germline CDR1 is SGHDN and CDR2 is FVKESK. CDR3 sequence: CASSQGLLYEQYF. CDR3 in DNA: TGTGCCAGCAGCCAAGGATTACTCTACGAGCAGTACTTC.

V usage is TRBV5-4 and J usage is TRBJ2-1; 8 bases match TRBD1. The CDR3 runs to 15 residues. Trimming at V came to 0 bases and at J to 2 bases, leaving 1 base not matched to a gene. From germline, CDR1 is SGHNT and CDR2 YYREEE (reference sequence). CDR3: CASSLATGAYNEQFF. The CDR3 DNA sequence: TGTGCCAGCAGCTTGGCGACAGGGGCCTACAATGAGCAGTTCTTC. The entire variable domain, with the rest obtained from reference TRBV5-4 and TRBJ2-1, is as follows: ETGVTQSPTHLIKTRGQQVTLRCSSQSGHNTVSWYQQALGQGPQFIFQYYREEENGRGNFPPRFSGLQFPNYSSELNVNALELDDSALYLCASSLATGAYNEQFFGPGTRLTVL.

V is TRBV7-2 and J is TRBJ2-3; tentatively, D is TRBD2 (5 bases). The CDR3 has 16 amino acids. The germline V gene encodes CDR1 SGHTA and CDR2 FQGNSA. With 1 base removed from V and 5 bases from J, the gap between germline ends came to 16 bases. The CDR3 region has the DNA TGTGCCAGCAGCTTAGTGGTGGGAGCGCTGAGAGATACGCAGTATTTT. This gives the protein CASSLVVGALRDTQYF.

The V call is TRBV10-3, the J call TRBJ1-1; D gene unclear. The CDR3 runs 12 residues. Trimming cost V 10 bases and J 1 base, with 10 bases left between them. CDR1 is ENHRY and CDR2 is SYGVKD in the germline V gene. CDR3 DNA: TGTGCCACCCGATTCGGGAACACTGAAGCTTTCTTT. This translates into CATRFGNTEAFF.

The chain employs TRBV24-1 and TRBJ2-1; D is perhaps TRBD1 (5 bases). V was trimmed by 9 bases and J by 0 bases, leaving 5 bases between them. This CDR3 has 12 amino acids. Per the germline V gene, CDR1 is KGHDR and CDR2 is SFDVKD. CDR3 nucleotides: TGTGCCACCGGACACTCCTACAATGAGCAGTTCTTC. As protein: CATGHSYNEQFF.

The CDR3 nucleotides are TGTGCCAGCAGCCAAGTACTGACAGGGGGCCTCTGGACCTACACTGAAGCTTTCTTT. It specifies CASSQVLTGGLWTYTEAFF. The chain joins TRBV14 to TRBJ1-1, with 10 bases aligning to TRBD1. The J segment lost 3 bases and the V segment lost 1 base, leaving 14 bases of the junction unmatched. Germline V gene sequence: CDR1 SGHDN, CDR2 FVKESK. The CDR3 is 19 residues long.